Listed here are 8 T cell receptor beta chains from one sample, sequenced in a study of blood T cell repertoires in COVID-19. Using immunoSEQ multiplex PCR, the repertoire was profiled, and TCRdb retains in-frame clones only, with some absent. The profile shows 74,000 or so clones, roughly nine tenths of them singletons. Sequenced input: peripheral blood. These receptors all come from a man over 45 with acute or convalescent COVID-19.

This chain joins TRBV7-2 and TRBJ2-7, with D perhaps matching TRBD1 (6 bases). Germline V gene data show CDR1 as SGHTA and CDR2 as FQGNSA. V gave up 6 bases and J gave up 1 base, with 16 bases separating them. The CDR3 covers 15 residues. The CDR3 DNA reads TGTGCCAGCAGGTCCCCCGGGACAACTTCCTACGAGCAGTACTTC. This encodes CASRSPGTTSYEQYF.

The chain uses TRBV28 and TRBJ1-2, with TRBD1 as a possible D gene (5 bases). Germline lookup yields CDR1 MDHEN and CDR2 SYDVKM. The CDR3 is 15 amino acids. V lost 5 bases, J lost 7 bases, and 20 bases lay in between. CDR3 residues: CASSPPGGRPRGYTF. CDR3 sequence (DNA): TGTGCCAGCAGTCCCCCCGGGGGGAGGCCCCGTGGCTACACCTTC.

The chain carries TRBV4-3 and TRBJ1-2; 7 nucleotides match TRBD1. The trim removed 0 bases at V and 8 bases at J, leaving 3 bases unmatched. The CDR3 sequence is 13 residues long. Germline CDR1 is LGHNA and CDR2 is YSLEER. The CDR3 loop reads CASSQDRGRGYTF. CDR3 nucleotides: TGCGCCAGCAGCCAAGATAGGGGGCGCGGCTACACCTTC.

The chain carries TRBV19 and TRBJ2-2; D not certain. V shed 1 base and J shed 0 bases, with 6 bases lying between them. This CDR3 region has 15 residues. Germline-derived CDR1 and CDR2 are LNHDA and SQIVND (reference sequence). The CDR3 DNA sequence: TGTGCCAGTAGTATAGTTCATGCGAACACCGGGGAGCTGTTTTTT. Its translation: CASSIVHANTGELFF.

The chain has TRBV7-9 and TRBJ1-4; TRBD1 matches 7 bases. The CDR3 loop spans 14 amino acids. V lost 1 base and J lost 12; bases outside the gene matches: 8. The germline V gene encodes CDR1 SEHNR and CDR2 FQNEAQ (reference sequence). This CDR3 reads CASSLGAGGQELFF. The CDR3 nucleotides are TGTGCCAGCAGCTTAGGGGCAGGGGGGCAAGAACTGTTTTTT.

The chain joins TRBV5-4 to TRBJ2-1; 9 nucleotides agree with TRBD1. J was trimmed by 9 bases and V by 1 base; bases with no gene match: 8. CDR3 length: 15 residues. Per germline, CDR1 SGHNT and CDR2 YYREEE (reference sequence). CDR3 sequence (DNA): TGTGCCAGCAGCTTGCCGGGACAGGGTTTGGGTGAGCAGTTCTTC. This translates into CASSLPGQGLGEQFF.

This clone appeared once. The chain employs TRBV13 and TRBJ1-5, with TRBD1 as a possible D gene (5 bases). Trimming left V 3 bases short and J 6 bases short, with 9 bases between. There are 13 residues in the CDR3. CDR1 is PRHDT and CDR2 is FYEKMQ in the germline V gene (reference sequence). The CDR3 DNA reads TGTGCCAGCAGCTTTTCAGGGATTCAGCCCCAGCATTTT. This sequence encodes CASSFSGIQPQHF.

This clone was counted only a few times. The CDR3 DNA sequence: TGTGCCAGCGGGCGGGCCAGCGCAACTAATGAAAAACTGTTTTTT. Protein sequence: CASGRASATNEKLFF. J is TRBJ1-4 and V is TRBV28; no reliable D call. V was pared by 8 bases and J by 0 bases, with 13 bases between. Germline V gene data show CDR1 as MDHEN and CDR2 as SYDVKM. The CDR3 runs 15 residues.